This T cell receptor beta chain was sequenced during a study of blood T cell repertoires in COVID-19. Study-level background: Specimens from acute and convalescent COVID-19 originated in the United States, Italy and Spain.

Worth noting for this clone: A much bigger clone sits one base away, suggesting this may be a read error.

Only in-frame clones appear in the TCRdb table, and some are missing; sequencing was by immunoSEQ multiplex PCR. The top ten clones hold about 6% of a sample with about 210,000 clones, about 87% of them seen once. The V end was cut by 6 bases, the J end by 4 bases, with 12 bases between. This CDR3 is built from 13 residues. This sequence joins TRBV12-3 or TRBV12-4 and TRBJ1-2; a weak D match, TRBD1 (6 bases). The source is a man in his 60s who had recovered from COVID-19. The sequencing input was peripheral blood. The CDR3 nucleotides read TGTGCCAGCAGATCCTCAGGGGCCTATGGCTACACCTTC. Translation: CASRSSGAYGYTF.